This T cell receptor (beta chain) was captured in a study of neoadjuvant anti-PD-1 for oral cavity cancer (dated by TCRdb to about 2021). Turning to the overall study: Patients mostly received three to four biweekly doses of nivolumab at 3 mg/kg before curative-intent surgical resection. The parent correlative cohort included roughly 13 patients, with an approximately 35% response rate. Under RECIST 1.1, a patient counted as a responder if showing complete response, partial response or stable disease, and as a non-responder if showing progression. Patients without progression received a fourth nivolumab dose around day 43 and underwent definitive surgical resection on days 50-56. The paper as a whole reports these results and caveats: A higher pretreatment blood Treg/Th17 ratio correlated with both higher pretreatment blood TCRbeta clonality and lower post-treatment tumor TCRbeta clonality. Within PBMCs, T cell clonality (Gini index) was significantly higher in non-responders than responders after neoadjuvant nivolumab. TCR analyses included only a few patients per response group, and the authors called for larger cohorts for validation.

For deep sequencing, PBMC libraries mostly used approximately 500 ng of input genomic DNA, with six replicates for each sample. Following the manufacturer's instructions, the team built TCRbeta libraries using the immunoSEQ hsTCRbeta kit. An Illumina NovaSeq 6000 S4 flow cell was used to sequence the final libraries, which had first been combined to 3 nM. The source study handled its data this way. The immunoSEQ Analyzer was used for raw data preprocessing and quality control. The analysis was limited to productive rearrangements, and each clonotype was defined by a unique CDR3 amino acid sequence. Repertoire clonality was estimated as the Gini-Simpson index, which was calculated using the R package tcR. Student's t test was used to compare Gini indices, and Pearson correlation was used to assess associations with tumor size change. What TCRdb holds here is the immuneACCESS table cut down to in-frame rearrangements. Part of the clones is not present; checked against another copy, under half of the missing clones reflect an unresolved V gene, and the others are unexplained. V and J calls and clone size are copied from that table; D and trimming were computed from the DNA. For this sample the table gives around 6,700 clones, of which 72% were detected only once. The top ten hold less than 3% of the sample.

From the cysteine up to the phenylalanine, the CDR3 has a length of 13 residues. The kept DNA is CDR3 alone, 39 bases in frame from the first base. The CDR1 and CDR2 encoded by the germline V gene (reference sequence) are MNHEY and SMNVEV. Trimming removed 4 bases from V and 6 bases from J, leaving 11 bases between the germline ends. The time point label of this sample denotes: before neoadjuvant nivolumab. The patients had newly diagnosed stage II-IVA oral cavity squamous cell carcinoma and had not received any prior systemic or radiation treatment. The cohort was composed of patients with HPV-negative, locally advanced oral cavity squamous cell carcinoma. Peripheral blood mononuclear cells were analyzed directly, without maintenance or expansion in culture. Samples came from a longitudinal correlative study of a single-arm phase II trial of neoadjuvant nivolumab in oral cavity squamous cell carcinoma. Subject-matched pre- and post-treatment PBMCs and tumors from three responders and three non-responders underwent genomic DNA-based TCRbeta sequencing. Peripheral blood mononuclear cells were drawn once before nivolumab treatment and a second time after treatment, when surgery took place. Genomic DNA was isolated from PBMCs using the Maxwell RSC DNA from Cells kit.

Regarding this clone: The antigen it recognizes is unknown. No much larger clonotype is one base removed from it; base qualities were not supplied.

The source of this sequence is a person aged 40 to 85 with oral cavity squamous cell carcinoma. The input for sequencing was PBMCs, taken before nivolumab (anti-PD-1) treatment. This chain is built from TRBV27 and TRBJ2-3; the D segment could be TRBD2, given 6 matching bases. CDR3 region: CASSSAGRDTQYF. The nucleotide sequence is TGTGCCAGCAGTTCTGCGGGAAGGGATACGCAGTATTTT.